The 9 T cell receptor beta chains below all came from one sample that was sequenced in a study of human T cells and chemical hapten exposure. TCRdb processed the RACE reads anew with MiXCR; each CDR3 protein has one entry. This sample has under 450,000 distinct CDR3 sequences; over 6% occur once, and the top ten carry over 5.5%. Time point here: patch test 2, 6 weeks after DPC sensitization. Noted treatment: therapeutic diphenylcyclopropenone sensitization with weekly scalp DPC. Sequences were derived from whole blood, sampled in connection with sensitization to the hapten diphenylcyclopropenone (DPC). These receptors were taken from a woman aged 18-29 years with alopecia areata. Some clones in this sample may be carry-over from other donors' samples.

V is TRBV5-1 and J is TRBJ2-7; 11 nucleotides line up with TRBD2. Germline V gives CDR1 SGHRS, CDR2 YFSETQ. The junction had 16 bases not matched to a gene; V was cut back by 4 bases and J by 7 bases. There are 17 residues in the CDR3. For the CDR3, the DNA is TGCGCCAGCAGCGCGATCTCTAGCGGGGGGCCCTATAGAGAGCAGTACTTC. Translated, it gives CASSAISSGGPYREQYF.

This clonotype came up a few times. The rearrangement joins TRBV2 to TRBJ1-5, with TRBD1 as a possible D gene (6 bases). Per germline, CDR1 SNHLY and CDR2 FYNNEI. V was clipped by 7 bases and J by 3 bases, with 13 bases between them. CDR3 length: 14 amino acids. The CDR3 DNA reads TGTGCCAGCAAGGGGGGGGGCAACAATCAGCCCCAGCATTTT. Encoded protein: CASKGGGNNQPQHF.

This clonotype was counted only a few times. This sequence joins TRBV4-3 and TRBJ2-1; D uncertain. The germline V gene has CDR1 LGHNA and CDR2 YSLEER. Trimming took 1 base from V and 10 from J, leaving 11 bases between them. This CDR3 comprises 13 residues. CDR3: CASSQVRNGEQFF. The CDR3 DNA follows: TGCGCCAGCAGCCAAGTGCGAAACGGGGAGCAGTTCTTC.

This clonotype was found many times. The chain couples TRBV7-9 to TRBJ1-6, with TRBD1 matching over 9 bases. This CDR3 is 15 amino acids long. The germline CDR1 and CDR2 sequences are SEHNR and FQNEAQ (reference sequence). J was trimmed by 6 bases and V by 4 bases; bases with no gene match: 4. CDR3 region: CASSSGTGTNSPLHF. The CDR3 nucleotides read TGTGCCAGCAGCTCCGGGACAGGGACTAATTCACCCCTCCACTTT. Together with reference TRBV7-9 and TRBJ1-6, the CDR3 gives the full variable domain: DTGVSQNPRHKITKRGQNVTFRCDPISEHNRLYWYRQTLGQGPEFLTYFQNEAQLEKSRLLSDRFSAERPKGSFSTLEIQRTEQGDSAMYLCASSSGTGTNSPLHFGNGTRLTVT.

V and J are TRBV6-2 or TRBV6-3 and TRBJ1-1, with a possible D match to TRBD1 (6 bases). CDR1 and CDR2 (germline): MNHEY, SVGEGT. The CDR3 is 15 amino acids. The V end lost 5 bases, the J end lost 5 bases, and 18 bases lay between the germline ends. The CDR3 DNA is TGTGCCAGCAGTCGGAACACAGGGTTTTGGACTGAAGCTTTCTTT. Amino acid sequence: CASSRNTGFWTEAFF.

The chain links TRBV18 to TRBJ2-1; D possibly matches TRBD1 or TRBD2 (5 bases each). CDR3 size: 13 residues. CDR1 is KGHSH and CDR2 is LQKENI in the germline V gene. Trimming cost V 8 bases and J 7 bases, with 15 bases left between them. This CDR3 is CASGTQVENEQFF. CDR3 DNA: TGTGCCAGCGGGACCCAGGTAGAAAATGAGCAGTTCTTC.

This clonotype appeared many times. The junction differs from germline at one of its ends, possibly a read error. The rearrangement uses TRBV29-1 and TRBJ1-1, with 7 nucleotides matching TRBD1. The CDR3 has 14 amino acids. Germline V lookup: CDR1 SQVTM, CDR2 ANQGSEA. The CDR3, as DNA: TGCAGCGTCGAAGGACAGGCAATGAACACTGAAGCTTTCTTT. Its translation: CSVEGQAMNTEAFF.

There are many counts of this clonotype. The chain carries TRBV11-2 and TRBJ1-2, with D maybe TRBD1 (6 bases). The CDR3 runs 16 residues. CDR1 and CDR2 (germline): SGHAT, FQNNGV. V dropped 0 bases and J dropped 2 bases, with 13 bases sitting between them. CDR3 DNA: TGTGCCAGCAGCTTAGATTGGCTCCAGGGGAACTATGGCTACACCTTC. Translated, it gives CASSLDWLQGNYGYTF. The variable domain in full, completed from reference TRBV11-2 and TRBJ1-2, reads EAGVAQSPRYKIIEKRQSVAFWCNPISGHATLYWYQQILGQGPKLLIQFQNNGVVDDSQLPKDRFSAERLKGVDSTLKIQPAKLEDSAVYLCASSLDWLQGNYGYTFGSGTRLTVV.

The chain links TRBV15 to TRBJ2-1; 7 positions match TRBD1. After removal of 2 bases from V and 9 bases from J, the junction contained 7 bases not matched to a gene. Germline CDR1 and CDR2: LNHNV and YYDKDF (reference sequence). The CDR3 covers 14 residues. The CDR3: CATSRTGDDIEQFF. The CDR3, as DNA: TGTGCCACCAGCAGAACAGGGGACGACATTGAGCAGTTCTTC.